This is a list of T cell receptor beta chains from one sample in a study of blood T cell repertoires in COVID-19. Using immunoSEQ multiplex PCR, the repertoire was profiled, and TCRdb retains in-frame clones only, with some absent. Seen here are about 210,000 clones, 75% to 85% observed once, and the top ten hold roughly 13%. The sequencing sample was made of peripheral blood. The receptors were gathered from a human donor in a cohort sampled during active COVID-19. The CDR3 runs from the conserved cysteine through the conserved F or W. D genes are given only for firm matches. Clone size is shown for a subset of rows, as once, few, many or a class of expanded clone.

V	length	J	D	size	CDR3	DNA
TRBV19	16	TRBJ2-2	TRBD1	-	CASSLGTALNTGELFF	TGTGCCAGTAGTTTAGGGACAGCCCTGAACACCGGGGAGCTGTTTTTT
TRBV6-5	15	TRBJ2-3	TRBD1	few	CASSRQGQSTDTQYF	TGTGCCAGCAGTCGACAGGGGCAGAGCACAGATACGCAGTATTTT
TRBV4-1	17	TRBJ1-2	TRBD1	-	CASSHPRGQPSPYGYTF	TGCGCCAGCAGCCACCCCCGGGGACAGCCTTCCCCCTATGGCTACACCTTC
TRBV7-2	15	TRBJ1-5	-	-	CASSLVWSSNQPQHF	TGTGCCAGCAGCTTAGTGTGGAGTAGCAATCAGCCCCAGCATTTT
TRBV27	13	TRBJ2-7	TRBD2	many	CASNQRGAYEQYF	TGTGCCAGCAACCAGCGGGGGGCCTACGAGCAGTACTTC
TRBV3-1/TRBV3-2	17	TRBJ2-5	TRBD1	-	CASSPAPGQGQFETQYF	TGTGCCAGCAGTCCCGCCCCCGGACAGGGCCAATTTGAGACCCAGTACTTC
TRBV7-9	14	TRBJ1-4	TRBD1	-	CASSRTGTTEKLFF	TGTGCCAGCAGTCGGACAGGGACGACTGAAAAACTGTTTTTT
TRBV7-3	16	TRBJ1-3	-	-	CASSRPGRAYGNTIYF	TGTGCCAGCAGCCGCCCTGGCAGGGCCTACGGAAACACCATATATTTT
TRBV11-1	14	TRBJ2-3	-	-	CASSLSGSLDTQYF	TGTGCCAGCAGCTTATCCGGGTCCCTAGATACGCAGTATTTT
TRBV24-1	14	TRBJ1-1	-	-	CATSARGGGTEAFF	TGTGCCACCAGTGCTCGGGGGGGAGGCACTGAAGCTTTCTTT
TRBV25-1	13	TRBJ2-7	TRBD2	-	CATGLAGGREQYF	TGTGCCACCGGACTAGCGGGAGGGAGGGAGCAGTACTTC
TRBV28	12	TRBJ1-4	-	-	CASSPERGKLFF	TGTGCCAGCAGTCCCGAAAGGGGAAAACTGTTTTTT
TRBV12-3/TRBV12-4	13	TRBJ2-5	-	-	CASTDRAQGLPYF	TGTGCCAGCACCGACCGGGCCCAGGGGCTCCCGTACTTC
TRBV10-3	15	TRBJ1-4	TRBD1	-	CAISESRQGSEKLFF	TGTGCCATCAGTGAGTCGCGACAGGGAAGTGAAAAACTGTTTTTT
TRBV5-1	15	TRBJ2-5	TRBD2	few	CASSQGGSLRETQYF	TGCGCCAGCAGCCAGGGCGGGAGTCTCCGGGAGACCCAGTACTTC
TRBV6-5	13	TRBJ2-5	-	-	CASGGLVQETQYF	TGTGCCAGCGGGGGCCTCGTACAAGAGACCCAGTACTTC
TRBV7-2	17	TRBJ2-1	-	once	CASSSPGLSFGSKEQFF	TGTGCCAGCAGCTCACCGGGACTCTCTTTCGGGTCAAAGGAGCAGTTCTTC
TRBV27	17	TRBJ2-5	-	few	CASSLYGVRGKLETQYF	TGTGCCAGCAGTTTATATGGCGTCCGGGGGAAATTAGAGACCCAGTACTTC
TRBV11-1	14	TRBJ2-7	TRBD2	-	CASSPGLAGGEQYF	TGTGCCAGCAGCCCGGGACTAGCGGGAGGCGAGCAGTACTTC
TRBV5-1	13	TRBJ2-7	-	-	CASSLDKIYEQYF	TGCGCCAGCAGCTTGGACAAGATCTACGAGCAGTACTTC
TRBV5-5	15	TRBJ1-5	-	-	CASSPTGLSNQPQHF	TGTGCCAGCAGTCCGACGGGTTTGAGCAATCAGCCCCAGCATTTT
TRBV24-1	16	TRBJ2-5	TRBD2	-	CATSEPSGGDEETQYF	TGTGCCACCAGTGAACCGAGCGGGGGGGATGAAGAGACCCAGTACTTC
TRBV19	15	TRBJ1-1	TRBD1	-	CASSRPGQGKTEAFF	TGTGCCAGTAGTCGCCCCGGACAGGGAAAAACTGAAGCTTTCTTT
TRBV2	13	TRBJ2-7	-	-	CASRATALGEQYF	TGTGCCAGCAGGGCTACAGCCCTTGGGGAGCAGTACTTC
TRBV7-3	15	TRBJ2-7	TRBD1	-	CASSQTGTDPYEQYF	TGTGCCAGCAGCCAGACCGGGACAGACCCCTACGAGCAGTACTTC
TRBV10-3	16	TRBJ1-3	-	-	CAISGNGGGSGNTIYF	TGTGCCATCAGTGGTAATGGCGGGGGCTCTGGAAACACCATATATTTT
TRBV3-1/TRBV3-2	16	TRBJ2-5	TRBD2	-	CASSQGASGGGKTQYF	TGTGCCAGCAGCCAAGGGGCTAGCGGGGGGGGCAAGACCCAGTACTTC
TRBV7-9	14	TRBJ2-7	TRBD1	-	CASSADREKNEQYF	TGTGCCAGCAGCGCGGACAGGGAGAAGAACGAGCAGTACTTC
TRBV25-1	13	TRBJ1-2	TRBD1	-	CASRGQINYGYTF	TGTGCCAGCAGGGGACAGATCAACTATGGCTACACCTTC
TRBV7-9	13	TRBJ2-2	-	-	CASGQPLTGELFF	TGTGCCAGCGGGCAGCCTCTCACCGGGGAGCTGTTTTTT
TRBV5-1	14	TRBJ1-1	TRBD1	-	CASSQTGGSTEAFF	TGCGCCAGCAGCCAAACAGGGGGCTCCACTGAAGCTTTCTTT
TRBV7-2	15	TRBJ1-5	-	-	CASSFTGDRNQPQHF	TGTGCCAGCAGCTTTACAGGAGATAGAAATCAGCCCCAGCATTTT
TRBV7-2	13	TRBJ2-3	-	-	CASSLPGTDTQYF	TGTGCCAGCAGCTTACCGGGCACAGATACGCAGTATTTT
TRBV12-2	15	TRBJ2-3	-	-	CASRPTSGSSNTQYF	TGTGCAAGTCGCCCCACTAGCGGGAGTTCGAATACGCAGTATTTT
TRBV5-1	15	TRBJ2-7	TRBD1	-	CASSLYGTEDYEQYF	TGCGCCAGCAGCTTGTACGGGACAGAAGACTACGAGCAGTACTTC
TRBV24-1	13	TRBJ1-1	TRBD1	-	CATRRTGITEAFF	TGTGCCACCAGAAGGACAGGGATAACTGAAGCTTTCTTT
TRBV7-2	15	TRBJ1-2	TRBD1	-	CASSSGQGWILGYTF	TGTGCCAGCAGCTCAGGACAGGGCTGGATCCTTGGCTACACCTTC
TRBV28	16	TRBJ2-7	TRBD1	-	CASTLLPGQGAHEQYF	TGTGCCAGCACCCTTCTTCCGGGACAGGGGGCCCACGAGCAGTACTTC
TRBV7-2	14	TRBJ1-4	-	-	CASSLVFSNEKLFF	TGTGCCAGCAGCTTAGTTTTCAGTAATGAAAAACTGTTTTTT
TRBV2	13	TRBJ1-1	-	-	CASSGQENTEAFF	TGTGCCAGCAGTGGTCAGGAGAACACTGAAGCTTTCTTT
TRBV19	15	TRBJ2-7	-	-	CASSIGRGSDYEQYF	TGTGCCAGTAGTATAGGAAGGGGGTCGGACTACGAGCAGTACTTC
TRBV5-8	17	TRBJ2-4	TRBD1	-	CASSALRTGVDKNIQYF	TGTGCCAGCAGCGCACTCCGGACAGGGGTCGACAAAAACATTCAGTACTTC
TRBV6-2/TRBV6-3	15	TRBJ2-7	-	-	CASSYPQTGPYEQYF	TGTGCCAGCAGTTACCCCCAGACAGGACCCTACGAGCAGTACTTC
TRBV28	15	TRBJ2-1	TRBD2	few	CASSLSGLQSYEQFF	TGTGCCAGCAGTTTGTCGGGACTACAATCATATGAGCAGTTCTTC
TRBV5-1	16	TRBJ2-3	-	-	CASSSGTPASTDTQYF	TGCGCCAGCAGTTCTGGGACTCCCGCTAGCACAGATACGCAGTATTTT
TRBV4-3	15	TRBJ1-3	-	-	CASSPRTAGGNTIYF	TGCGCCAGCAGCCCCAGGACAGCCGGGGGAAACACCATATATTTT
TRBV27	14	TRBJ2-2	TRBD1	-	CASRPDRDTGELFF	TGTGCCAGCAGGCCCGACAGGGATACCGGGGAGCTGTTTTTT
TRBV28	12	TRBJ2-7	-	-	CASSGTRYEQYF	TGTGCCAGCAGTGGGACAAGGTACGAGCAGTACTTC
TRBV7-2	11	TRBJ1-6	-	-	CASSQNSPLHF	TGTGCCAGCAGCCAGAATTCACCCCTCCACTTT
TRBV4-1	16	TRBJ2-2	TRBD1	-	CASSQDPAQGARELFF	TGCGCCAGCAGCCAAGACCCCGCACAGGGGGCCAGGGAGCTGTTTTTT
TRBV5-1	15	TRBJ2-7	-	few	CASSVGQGSSYEQYF	TGCGCCAGCAGCGTGGGACAAGGTTCATCCTACGAGCAGTACTTC